One and the same sample provided the 32 T cell receptor beta chains below, sequenced in a study of response to subunit inactivated influenza vaccine. TCRdb re-called the RT-PCR reads with MiXCR, one entry per CDR3 protein. This table holds 500,000 to 550,000 distinct CDR3 sequences, 7.2% found once. Here the sequenced sample was PBMCs from blood, taken around 25 months after vaccination. The receptors were sampled from a man between 45 and 75 years old who received an inactivated influenza vaccine.

This clonotype was seen more than once but under ten times. The chain links TRBV3-1 to TRBJ2-7; D unclear. V lost 0 bases and J lost 3, with 6 bases in between. The germline V gene has CDR1 LGHDT and CDR2 YNNKEL (reference sequence). The CDR3 is 13 amino acids. The CDR3 DNA reads as TGTGCCAGCAGCCAAGATGCGCACTACGAGCAGTACTTC. Its translation is CASSQDAHYEQYF.

This clonotype was counted many times. The chain has TRBV12-3 or TRBV12-4 and TRBJ2-7; D gene uncertain. Trimming took off 6 bases at V and 3 bases at J, with 15 bases between the two ends. The CDR3 has 14 residues. The CDR3 DNA follows: TGTGCCAGCAGCTACTCCCTGGTGGTCTACGAGCAGTACTTC. Translating it yields CASSYSLVVYEQYF.

This clonotype turned up a few times. J is TRBJ2-7 and V is TRBV7-2, with 9 bases aligning to TRBD2. This CDR3 comprises 15 residues. Germline lookup yields CDR1 SGHTA and CDR2 FQGNSA. J lost 4 bases, V lost 5 bases, and 9 bases had no gene match. CDR3 protein: CASSTTGTSLYEQYF. The CDR3 nucleotides are TGTGCCAGCAGCACTACCGGGACTAGCTTATACGAGCAGTACTTC.

The J gene is TRBJ2-7, the V gene TRBV5-1, with TRBD1 as a possible D gene (6 bases). The CDR3 runs 14 residues. Germline V lookup: CDR1 SGHRS, CDR2 YFSETQ. Trimming took off 7 bases at V and 5 bases at J, with 19 bases between the two ends. The CDR3 here is CASGTGTRLDEQYF. The CDR3 nucleotides read TGCGCCAGCGGAACCGGGACACGGCTCGACGAGCAGTACTTC. Full variable domain (outside the CDR3, taken from reference TRBV5-1 and TRBJ2-7): KAGVTQTPRYLIKTRGQQVTLSCSPISGHRSVSWYQQTPGQGLQFLFEYFSETQRNKGNFPGRFSGRQFSNSRSEMNVSTLELGDSALYLCASGTGTRLDEQYFGPGTRLTVT.

The chain links TRBV29-1 to TRBJ2-3, with D unclear. The CDR3 sequence is 13 residues long. V gave up 4 bases and J gave up 4 bases, with 12 bases separating them. In germline, CDR1 is SQVTM, CDR2 ANQGSEA. The CDR3 protein is CSVGLELADTQYF. CDR3 in DNA: TGCAGCGTTGGTCTGGAGCTCGCAGATACGCAGTATTTT.

The V and J genes are TRBV6-1 and TRBJ1-1; D is uncertain. Germline V gene data show CDR1 as MNHNS and CDR2 as SASEGT. Trimming stripped 3 bases from V and 5 bases from J, with 10 bases between. The CDR3 extends over 13 amino acids. DNA of the CDR3: TGTGCCAGCAGTGAGGTTTGGGGTACTGAAGCTTTCTTT. Translation: CASSEVWGTEAFF.

The chain couples TRBV4-2 to TRBJ2-7; D remains ambiguous. CDR1 and CDR2 from the germline V gene are LGHNA and YNFKEQ. This CDR3 has 17 residues. V lost 1 base and J lost 4, with 20 bases in between. The CDR3 spells CASSQGPVRDLLYEQYF. Written as DNA, the CDR3 is TGTGCCAGCAGCCAAGGTCCAGTCCGAGACCTCTTATACGAGCAGTACTTC.

This clonotype came up a few times. V is TRBV11-1 and J is TRBJ2-5; 10 positions match TRBD1. The CDR3 totals 18 residues. Germline V lookup: CDR1 SGHAT, CDR2 FQDESV (reference sequence). V trimming: 4 bases; J trimming: 2 bases; junction bases outside the gene matches: 13. The CDR3 DNA reads TGTGCCAGCAGCTCTCCTCCGGGACAGGGGTATTTTCAAGAGACCCAGTACTTC. Its translation: CASSSPPGQGYFQETQYF. Variable domain in full (rest from reference TRBV11-1 and TRBJ2-5): EAEVAQSPRYKITEKSQAVAFWCDPISGHATLYWYRQILGQGPELLVQFQDESVVDDSQLPKDRFSAERLKGVDSTLKIQPAELGDSAMYLCASSSPPGQGYFQETQYFGPGTRLLVL.

This clonotype was found a few times. This chain links TRBV20-1 with TRBJ2-5, with D maybe TRBD2 (5 bases). The CDR3 is 13 amino acids. V dropped 4 bases and J dropped 1 base, with 10 bases sitting between them. Germline CDR1 reads DFQATT; CDR2 reads SNEGSKA (reference sequence). CDR3 sequence (DNA): TGCAGTGCTAAAGGCGGGTTCCAAGAGACCCAGTACTTC. Its translation is CSAKGGFQETQYF.

The genes are TRBV20-1 and TRBJ2-7, with a tentative D call TRBD1 (6 bases). The germline gives CDR1 DFQATT, CDR2 SNEGSKA (reference sequence). The V end lost 0 bases, the J end lost 4 bases, and 13 bases lay between the germline ends. The CDR3 has 14 residues. CDR3 region: CSARDTRGRYEQYF. In DNA form, the CDR3 reads TGCAGTGCTAGAGATACCAGGGGTCGATACGAGCAGTACTTC.

The rearrangement links TRBV11-2 to TRBJ1-1; 8 bases are shared with TRBD1. V lost 4 bases and J lost 7; bases outside the gene matches: 5. The CDR3 loop spans 13 amino acids. Germline assignment: CDR1 SGHAT and CDR2 FQNNGV. DNA for the CDR3: TGTGCCAGCAGCTCGAGACAGGGGTTTGAAGCTTTCTTT. Its protein product is CASSSRQGFEAFF.

The chain is built from TRBV25-1 and TRBJ2-7, with 14 positions matching TRBD2. Losses at the gene ends were 6 bases for V and 7 bases for J; bases not matched to a gene: 11. There are 16 residues in the CDR3. Germline-derived CDR1 and CDR2 are MGHDK and SYGVNS. CDR3 sequence (DNA): TGTGCCAGCAGCCCGGGGACTAGCGGGAGCTTGGAGGAGCAGTACTTC. Residues: CASSPGTSGSLEEQYF.

CDR3 nucleotides: TGCGCCAGCAGCCAAGATCCTCTTACTAGCGGGGGGCGGACCGGGGAGCTGTTTTTT. It yields the protein CASSQDPLTSGGRTGELFF. V gene TRBV4-3 combines with J gene TRBJ2-2, with 12 bases matching TRBD2. Looked up from germline, CDR1 is LGHNA and CDR2 is YSLEER. The V segment lost 0 bases and the J segment 5 bases; nucleotides outside the gene matches: 10. The CDR3 is 19 residues long.

This clonotype was found a few times. The chain has TRBV7-9 and TRBJ2-3; the match to TRBD2 covers 9 bases. CDR1 and CDR2 from the germline V gene are SEHNR and FQNEAQ (reference sequence). V gave up 2 bases and J gave up 2 bases; unmatched junction bases: 5. The CDR3 totals 16 residues. The CDR3 coding sequence is TGTGCCAGCAGCTTAATCCTAGCGGGGACCACAGATACGCAGTATTTT. It is translated as CASSLILAGTTDTQYF. The entire variable domain, with the rest obtained from reference TRBV7-9 and TRBJ2-3, is as follows: DTGVSQNPRHKITKRGQNVTFRCDPISEHNRLYWYRQTLGQGPEFLTYFQNEAQLEKSRLLSDRFSAERPKGSFSTLEIQRTEQGDSAMYLCASSLILAGTTDTQYFGPGTRLTVL.

This clonotype was recorded a few times. This rearrangement joins TRBV30 to TRBJ2-3; 9 positions match TRBD2. J gave up 1 base and V 2 bases, and 7 bases lay outside the gene matches. Germline loops: CDR1 GTSNPN, CDR2 SVGIG (reference sequence). The CDR3 sequence is 16 residues long. CDR3 loop: CAWSPQTSGRTDTQYF. The CDR3 nucleotides read TGTGCCTGGAGTCCTCAGACTAGCGGACGCACAGATACGCAGTATTTT.

As to this clonotype: As the CDR3 is not closed by the conserved phenylalanine or tryptophan, this likely results from a read error. V and J are TRBV4-2 and TRBJ2-5; no clear D gene. The V gene lost 0 bases and the J gene lost 7 bases, with 12 bases spanning the gap. Looked up from germline, CDR1 is LGHNA and CDR2 is YNFKEQ. The CDR3 is 14 amino acids. This CDR3 reads CASSQDWQVGTQYS. CDR3 nucleotide sequence: TGTGCCAGCAGCCAAGATTGGCAGGTCGGGACCCAGTACTCC.

This clonotype has just one count. A read error may be the cause here, since a much bigger clone is one base away. V is TRBV27 and J is TRBJ2-2, with D unclear. V was trimmed by 8 bases and J by 6 bases, leaving 10 bases between them. The CDR3 runs to 12 residues. Germline V gene sequence: CDR1 MNHEY, CDR2 SMNVEV (reference sequence). CDR3 DNA: TGTGCCAGCCGCATCCTTGCCGGGGAGCTGTTTTTT. Protein sequence: CASRILAGELFF.

This clonotype was seen more than once but under ten times. V usage is TRBV6-5 and J usage is TRBJ1-2, with D uncertain. This CDR3 is 15 amino acids long. Looked up from germline, CDR1 is MNHEY and CDR2 is SVGAGI. Trimming took off 0 bases at V and 5 bases at J, with 13 bases between the two ends. CDR3 DNA: TGTGCCAGCAGTTACTCGAGCACCAGCGGGTATGGCTACACCTTC. Protein: CASSYSSTSGYGYTF.

V usage is TRBV4-1 and J usage is TRBJ1-1, with D unresolved. V was trimmed by 5 bases and J by 0 bases, leaving 13 bases between them. The CDR3 is 15 amino acids. CDR1 and CDR2 (germline): MGHRA, YSYEKL. In DNA, the CDR3 is TGCGCCAGCAGCAAGACTAGAGGGATGAACACTGAAGCTTTCTTT. Translated, it gives CASSKTRGMNTEAFF.

This clonotype appeared many times. The chain is built from TRBV20-1 and TRBJ2-1; a weak D match, TRBD2 (5 bases). V lost 3 bases to trimming and J lost 5 bases, with 14 bases between them. Germline CDR1 and CDR2: DFQATT and SNEGSKA (reference sequence). The CDR3 has 14 amino acids. The CDR3 nucleotides are TGCAGTGCTAGTCGGAGGTCTGGCCACAATGAGCAGTTCTTC. Translated: CSASRRSGHNEQFF.

In its sample, this clonotype was seen a few times. The V gene is TRBV6-2 or TRBV6-3, the J gene TRBJ1-6, with 10 bases lining up with TRBD1. The CDR3 contains 21 residues. V shed 1 base, J shed 7 bases, and the junction held 19 bases outside the gene matches. Germline V gene data show CDR1 as MNHEY and CDR2 as SVGEGT. For the CDR3, the DNA is TGTGCCAGCAGTTACTGCGGGCGACAGGGGGCAGATCTGGGATGGAATTCACCCCTCCACTTT. Its translation is CASSYCGRQGADLGWNSPLHF.

This sequence joins TRBV15 and TRBJ2-2; D is perhaps TRBD2 (5 bases). In germline, CDR1 is LNHNV, CDR2 YYDKDF (reference sequence). The CDR3 is made up of 15 amino acids. V was trimmed by 3 bases and J by 7 bases, leaving 15 bases between them. The CDR3: CATSSQSLAGGELFF. The CDR3 DNA sequence: TGTGCCACCAGCAGCCAGAGCCTGGCGGGCGGGGAGCTGTTTTTT. The full variable domain, in which reference TRBV15 and TRBJ2-2 provide the parts outside the CDR3, is DAMVIQNPRYQVTQFGKPVTLSCSQTLNHNVMYWYQQKSSQAPKLLFHYYDKDFNNEADTPDNFQSRRPNTSFCFLDIRSPGLGDTAMYLCATSSQSLAGGELFFGEGSRLTVL.

In its sample, this clonotype was seen a few times. The V call is TRBV12-3 or TRBV12-4, the J call TRBJ2-5, with D possibly being TRBD2 (6 bases). The V end was cut by 6 bases, the J end by 5 bases, with 22 bases between. This CDR3 has 16 residues. Here the CDR3 DNA reads TGTGCCAGCAGGATGCGACAGTTCGGGACTGGCGAGACCCAGTACTTC. Translating gives CASRMRQFGTGETQYF.

This clonotype appeared many times. This rearrangement joins TRBV6-5 to TRBJ2-5, with D unresolved. CDR1 and CDR2 from the germline V gene are MNHEY and SVGAGI. The V end was cut by 2 bases, the J end by 6 bases, with 16 bases between. The CDR3 extends over 15 amino acids. The DNA for the CDR3 is TGTGCCAGCAGTTACAGCACGCAAGGTCCGAAGACCCAGTACTTC. Translation: CASSYSTQGPKTQYF.

The chain combines TRBV27 with TRBJ2-6; D is unresolved. The CDR3 is 15 amino acids. Germline V gives CDR1 MNHEY, CDR2 SMNVEV (reference sequence). Between the trimmed V and J ends, which lost 2 bases and 2 bases, there was a span of 7 bases. CDR3 in amino acids: CASSLRSAGANVLTF. In nucleotides, the CDR3 is TGTGCCAGCAGTTTAAGGTCCGCTGGGGCCAACGTCCTGACTTTC.

This clonotype was counted between two and nine times. The genes are TRBV28 and TRBJ2-7, with a weak D call TRBD2 (5 bases). Germline V CDR1 and CDR2: MDHEN, SYDVKM. V was pared by 6 bases and J by 0 bases, with 15 bases between. The CDR3 is 15 residues long. The CDR3 DNA reads as TGTGCCAGCAGGCGGGCCTTCCCGAGCTCCTACGAGCAGTACTTC. Its translation is CASRRAFPSSYEQYF. Looking up the rest from reference TRBV28 and TRBJ2-7 gives the full variable domain: DVKVTQSSRYLVKRTGEKVFLECVQDMDHENMFWYRQDPGLGLRLIYFSYDVKMKEKGDIPEGYSVSREKKERFSLILESASTNQTSMYLCASRRAFPSSYEQYFGPGTRLTVT.

This sequence joins TRBV3-1 and TRBJ2-2; 14 bases are a match to TRBD2. The CDR3 is made up of 15 amino acids. The ends lost 4 bases at V and 7 bases at J; junction bases unmatched: 2. CDR1 is LGHDT, CDR2 YNNKEL, per germline (reference sequence). The chain's CDR3 is CASSLGTSGSGELFF. In DNA form, the CDR3 reads TGTGCCAGCAGCCTCGGGACTAGCGGGAGCGGGGAGCTGTTTTTT.

Only a few counts were recorded for this clonotype. The chain is built from TRBV5-1 and TRBJ2-3; 7 bases agree with TRBD2. The CDR3 is 15 amino acids. Per germline, CDR1 SGHRS and CDR2 YFSETQ. Germline trimming cut 0 bases from V and 4 bases from J; bases unmatched to any gene: 5. The CDR3 loop reads CASSLASGAADTQYF. The CDR3 bases are TGCGCCAGCAGCTTGGCGAGCGGGGCTGCAGATACGCAGTATTTT.

The chain employs TRBV7-2 and TRBJ2-1, with 10 bases identical to TRBD2. Germline-derived CDR1 and CDR2 are SGHTA and FQGNSA. The CDR3 totals 15 residues. Trimming at V came to 2 bases and at J to 7 bases, leaving 5 bases not matched to a gene. For the CDR3, the DNA is TGTGCCAGCAGCTTAAAGCGGGGGGGTCGTAATGAGCAGTTCTTC. Amino acids: CASSLKRGGRNEQFF.

This chain joins TRBV20-1 and TRBJ2-7, with 9 bases matching TRBD1. This CDR3 region has 12 residues. Germline V gene sequence: CDR1 DFQATT, CDR2 SNEGSKA (reference sequence). Unmatched junction bases numbered 5, after V lost 6 bases and J lost 5 bases. The CDR3 nucleotides are TGCAGTGCCCGACAGGGGGTTGACGAGCAGTACTTC. It yields the protein CSARQGVDEQYF.

This clonotype showed up many times. The chain has TRBV29-1 and TRBJ2-7, with D possibly being TRBD1 or TRBD2 (7 bases each). The CDR3 contains 13 residues. Looked up from germline, CDR1 is SQVTM and CDR2 is ANQGSEA. Trimming removed 7 bases at V and 3 bases at J, with 16 bases between. The CDR3 loop reads CSGGGTGVYEQYF. The DNA for the CDR3 is TGCAGCGGCGGGGGTACAGGGGTCTACGAGCAGTACTTC.

The chain employs TRBV7-2 and TRBJ2-1, with TRBD1 as a possible D gene (6 bases). The V end was cut by 5 bases, the J end by 8 bases, with 13 bases between. The CDR3 consists of 13 residues. Per the germline V gene, CDR1 is SGHTA and CDR2 is FQGNSA. The CDR3 loop reads CASSPRGGYEQFF. CDR3 sequence (DNA): TGTGCCAGCAGCCCCCGAGGGGGATATGAGCAGTTCTTC.